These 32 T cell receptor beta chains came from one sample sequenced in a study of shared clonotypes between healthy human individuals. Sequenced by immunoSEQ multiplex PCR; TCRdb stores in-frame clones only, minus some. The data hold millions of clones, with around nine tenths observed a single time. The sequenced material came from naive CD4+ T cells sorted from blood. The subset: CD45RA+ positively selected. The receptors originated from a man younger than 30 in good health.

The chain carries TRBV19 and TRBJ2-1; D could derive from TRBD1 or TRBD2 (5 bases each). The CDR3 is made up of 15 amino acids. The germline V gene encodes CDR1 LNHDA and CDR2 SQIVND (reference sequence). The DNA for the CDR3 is TGTGCTACGAGGGATGGGGCCAGGCAATACAATGAGCAGTTCTTC. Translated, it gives CATRDGARQYNEQFF. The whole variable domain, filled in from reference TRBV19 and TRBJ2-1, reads DGGITQSPKYLFRKEGQNVTLSCEQNLNHDAMYWYRQDPGQGLRLIYYSQIVNDFQKGDIAEGYSVSREKKESFPLTVTSAQKNPTAFYLCATRDGARQYNEQFFGPGTRLTVL.

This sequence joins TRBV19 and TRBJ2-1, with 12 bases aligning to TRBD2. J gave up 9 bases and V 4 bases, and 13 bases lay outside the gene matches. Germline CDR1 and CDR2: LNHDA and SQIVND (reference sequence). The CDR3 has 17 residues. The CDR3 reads CASSKTSGGRNIGEQFF. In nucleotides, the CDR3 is TGTGCCAGTAGTAAGACTAGCGGGGGAAGGAATATTGGTGAGCAGTTCTTC.

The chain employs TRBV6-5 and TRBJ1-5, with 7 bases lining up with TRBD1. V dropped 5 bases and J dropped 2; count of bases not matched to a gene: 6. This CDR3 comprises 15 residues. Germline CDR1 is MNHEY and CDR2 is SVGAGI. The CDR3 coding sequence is TGTGCCAGCAGTACCGACAGGGCGGGCAATCAGCCCCAGCATTTT. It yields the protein CASSTDRAGNQPQHF.

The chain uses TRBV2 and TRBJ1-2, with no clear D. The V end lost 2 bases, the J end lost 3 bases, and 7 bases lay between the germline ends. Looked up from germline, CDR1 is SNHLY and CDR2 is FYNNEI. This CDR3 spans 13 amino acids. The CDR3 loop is CASSERWDYGYTF. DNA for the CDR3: TGTGCCAGCAGTGAAAGATGGGACTATGGCTACACCTTC.

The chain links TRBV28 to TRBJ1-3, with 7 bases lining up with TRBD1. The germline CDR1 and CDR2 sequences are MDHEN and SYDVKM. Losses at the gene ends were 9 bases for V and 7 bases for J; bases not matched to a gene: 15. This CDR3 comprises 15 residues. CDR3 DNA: TGTGCCAGGCTGACGGGACAGCCTTACAAGAACACCATATATTTT. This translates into CARLTGQPYKNTIYF.

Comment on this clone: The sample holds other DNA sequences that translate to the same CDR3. The CDR3 nucleotides are TGCGCCAGCAGCTTGTCAGGCAGGGCTGGAGAGACCCAGTACTTC. Protein: CASSLSGRAGETQYF. The chain links TRBV5-1 to TRBJ2-5; tentatively, D is TRBD1 (5 bases). V lost 1 base to trimming and J lost 4 bases, with 14 bases between them. The CDR3 has 15 residues. Looked up from germline, CDR1 is SGHRS and CDR2 is YFSETQ.

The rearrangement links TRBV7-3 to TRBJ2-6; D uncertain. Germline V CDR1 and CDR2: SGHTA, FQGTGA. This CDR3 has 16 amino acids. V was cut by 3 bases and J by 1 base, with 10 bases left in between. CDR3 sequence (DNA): TGTGCCAGCAGCTTCGCAGCCGTATCTGGGGCCAACGTCCTGACTTTC. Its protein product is CASSFAAVSGANVLTF. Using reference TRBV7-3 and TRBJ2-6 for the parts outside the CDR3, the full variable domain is GAGVSQTPSNKVTEKGKYVELRCDPISGHTALYWYRQSLGQGPEFLIYFQGTGAADDSGLPNDRFFAVRPEGSVSTLKIQRTERGDSAVYLCASSFAAVSGANVLTFGAGSRLTVL.

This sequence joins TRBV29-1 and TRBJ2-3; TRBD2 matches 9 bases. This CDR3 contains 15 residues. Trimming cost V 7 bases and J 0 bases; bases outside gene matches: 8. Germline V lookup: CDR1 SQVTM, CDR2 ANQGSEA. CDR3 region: CSAGSGRVSTDTQYF. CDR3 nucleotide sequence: TGCAGCGCTGGTAGCGGGAGAGTGAGCACAGATACGCAGTATTTT.

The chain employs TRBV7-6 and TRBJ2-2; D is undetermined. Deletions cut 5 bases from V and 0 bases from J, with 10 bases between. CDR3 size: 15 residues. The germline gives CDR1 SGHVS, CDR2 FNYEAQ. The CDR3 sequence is CASSPGGTNTGELFF. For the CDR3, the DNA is TGTGCCAGCAGCCCAGGCGGAACGAACACCGGGGAGCTGTTTTTT.

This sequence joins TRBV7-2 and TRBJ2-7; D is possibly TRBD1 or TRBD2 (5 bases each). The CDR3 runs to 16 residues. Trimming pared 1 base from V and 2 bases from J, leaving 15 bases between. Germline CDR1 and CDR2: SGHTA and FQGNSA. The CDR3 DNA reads TGTGCCAGCAGCTTAGGAGGCGTCCCGGGGCCCTACGAGCAGTACTTC. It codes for CASSLGGVPGPYEQYF.

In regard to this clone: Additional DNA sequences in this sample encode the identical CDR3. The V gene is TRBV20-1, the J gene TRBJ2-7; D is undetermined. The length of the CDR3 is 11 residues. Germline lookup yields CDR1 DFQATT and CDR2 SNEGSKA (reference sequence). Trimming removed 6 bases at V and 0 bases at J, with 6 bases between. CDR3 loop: CSARTSYEQYF. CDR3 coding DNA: TGCAGTGCCAGGACCTCCTACGAGCAGTACTTC.

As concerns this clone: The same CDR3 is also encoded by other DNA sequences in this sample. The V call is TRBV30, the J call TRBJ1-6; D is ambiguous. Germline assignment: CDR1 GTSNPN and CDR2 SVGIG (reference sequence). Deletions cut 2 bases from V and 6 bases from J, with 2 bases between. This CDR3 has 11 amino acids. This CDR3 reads CAWSLNSPLHF. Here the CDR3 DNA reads TGTGCCTGGAGTCTTAATTCACCCCTCCACTTT.

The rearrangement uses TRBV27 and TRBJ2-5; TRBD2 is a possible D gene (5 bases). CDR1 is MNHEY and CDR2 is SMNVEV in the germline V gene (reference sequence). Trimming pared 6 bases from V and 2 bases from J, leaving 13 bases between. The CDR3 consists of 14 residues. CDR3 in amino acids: CASSPDWIQETQYF. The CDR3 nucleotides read TGTGCCAGCAGCCCGGACTGGATACAAGAGACCCAGTACTTC.

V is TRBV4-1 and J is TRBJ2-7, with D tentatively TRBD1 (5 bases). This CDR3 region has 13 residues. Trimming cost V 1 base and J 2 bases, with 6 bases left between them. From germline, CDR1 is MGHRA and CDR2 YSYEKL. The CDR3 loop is CASSQVGPYEQYF. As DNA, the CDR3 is TGCGCCAGCAGCCAAGTGGGGCCCTACGAGCAGTACTTC.

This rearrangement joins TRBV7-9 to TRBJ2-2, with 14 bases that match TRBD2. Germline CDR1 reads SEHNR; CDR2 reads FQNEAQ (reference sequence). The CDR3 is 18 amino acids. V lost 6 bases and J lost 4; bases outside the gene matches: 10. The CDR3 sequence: CASRRGTSGSLATGELFF. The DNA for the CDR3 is TGTGCCAGCAGGAGGGGGACTAGCGGGAGCTTGGCCACCGGGGAGCTGTTTTTT.

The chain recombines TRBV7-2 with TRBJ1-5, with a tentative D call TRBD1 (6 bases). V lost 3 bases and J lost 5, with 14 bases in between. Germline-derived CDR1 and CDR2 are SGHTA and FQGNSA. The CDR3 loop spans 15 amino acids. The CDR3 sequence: CASSLGRGDDQPQHF. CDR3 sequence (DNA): TGTGCCAGCAGCTTGGGCAGGGGTGATGATCAGCCCCAGCATTTT.

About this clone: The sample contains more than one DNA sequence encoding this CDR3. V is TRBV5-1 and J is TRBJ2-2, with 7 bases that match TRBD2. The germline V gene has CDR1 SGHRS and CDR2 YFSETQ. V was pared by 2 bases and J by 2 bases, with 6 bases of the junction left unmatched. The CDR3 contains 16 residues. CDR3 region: CASSLVAGDNTGELFF. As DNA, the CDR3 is TGCGCCAGCAGCTTAGTGGCGGGAGATAACACCGGGGAGCTGTTTTTT. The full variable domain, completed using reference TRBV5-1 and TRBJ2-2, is KAGVTQTPRYLIKTRGQQVTLSCSPISGHRSVSWYQQTPGQGLQFLFEYFSETQRNKGNFPGRFSGRQFSNSRSEMNVSTLELGDSALYLCASSLVAGDNTGELFFGEGSRLTVL.

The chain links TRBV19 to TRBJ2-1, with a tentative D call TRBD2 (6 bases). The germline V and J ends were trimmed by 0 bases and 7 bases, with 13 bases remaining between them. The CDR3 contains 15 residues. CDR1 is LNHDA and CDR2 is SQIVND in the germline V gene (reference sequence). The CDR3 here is CASSIDREEGNEQFF. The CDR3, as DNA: TGTGCCAGTAGTATAGACAGGGAGGAGGGAAATGAGCAGTTCTTC. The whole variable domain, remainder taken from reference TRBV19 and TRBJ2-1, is DGGITQSPKYLFRKEGQNVTLSCEQNLNHDAMYWYRQDPGQGLRLIYYSQIVNDFQKGDIAEGYSVSREKKESFPLTVTSAQKNPTAFYLCASSIDREEGNEQFFGPGTRLTVL.

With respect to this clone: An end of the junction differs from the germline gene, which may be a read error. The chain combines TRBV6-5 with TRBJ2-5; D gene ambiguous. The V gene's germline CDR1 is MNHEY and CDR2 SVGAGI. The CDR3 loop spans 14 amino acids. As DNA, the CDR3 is TGTGCCACCAGTGGTCGGGCTATCCAAGAGACCCAGTACTTC. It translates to CATSGRAIQETQYF.

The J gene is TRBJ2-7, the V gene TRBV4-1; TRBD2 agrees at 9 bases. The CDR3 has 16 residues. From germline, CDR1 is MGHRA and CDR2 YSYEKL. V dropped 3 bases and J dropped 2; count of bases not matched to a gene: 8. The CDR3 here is CASSQPLAGPPYEQYF. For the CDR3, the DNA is TGCGCCAGCAGCCAGCCACTAGCGGGTCCTCCCTACGAGCAGTACTTC.

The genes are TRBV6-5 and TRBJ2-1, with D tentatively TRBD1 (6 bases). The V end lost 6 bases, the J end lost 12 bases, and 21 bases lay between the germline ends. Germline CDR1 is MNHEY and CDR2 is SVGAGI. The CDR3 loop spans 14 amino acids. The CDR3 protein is CASSTQGSVGGQFF. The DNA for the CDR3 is TGTGCCAGCAGCACCCAGGGTAGCGTAGGGGGGCAGTTCTTC.

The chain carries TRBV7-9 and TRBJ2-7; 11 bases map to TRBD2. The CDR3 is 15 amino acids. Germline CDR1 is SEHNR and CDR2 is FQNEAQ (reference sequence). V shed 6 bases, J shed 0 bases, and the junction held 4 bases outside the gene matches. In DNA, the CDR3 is TGTGCCAGCAGGCTCACTAGCGGGAGCTCCTACGAGCAGTACTTC. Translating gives CASRLTSGSSYEQYF.

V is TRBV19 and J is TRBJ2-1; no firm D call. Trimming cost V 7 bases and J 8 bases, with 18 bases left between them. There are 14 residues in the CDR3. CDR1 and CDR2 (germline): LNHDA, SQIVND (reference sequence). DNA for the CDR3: TGTGCCAGTACTACCGGGCCGGCCGGCCATGAGCAGTTCTTC. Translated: CASTTGPAGHEQFF. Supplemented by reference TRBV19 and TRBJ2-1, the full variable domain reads DGGITQSPKYLFRKEGQNVTLSCEQNLNHDAMYWYRQDPGQGLRLIYYSQIVNDFQKGDIAEGYSVSREKKESFPLTVTSAQKNPTAFYLCASTTGPAGHEQFFGPGTRLTVL.

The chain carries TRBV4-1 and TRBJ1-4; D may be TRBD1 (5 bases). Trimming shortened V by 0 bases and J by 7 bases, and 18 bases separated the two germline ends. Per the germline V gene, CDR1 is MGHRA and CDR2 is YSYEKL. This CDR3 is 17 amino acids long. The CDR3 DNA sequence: TGCGCCAGCAGCCAAGAATCCAATCGGCAGGGAACTGAAAAACTGTTTTTT. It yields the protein CASSQESNRQGTEKLFF.

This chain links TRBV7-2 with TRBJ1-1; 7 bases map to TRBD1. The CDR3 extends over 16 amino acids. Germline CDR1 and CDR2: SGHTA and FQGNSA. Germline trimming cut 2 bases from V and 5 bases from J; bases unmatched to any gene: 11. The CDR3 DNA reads TGTGCCAGCAGCTTATCAGCGACAGGGAGGCGTACTGAAGCTTTCTTT. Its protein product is CASSLSATGRRTEAFF.

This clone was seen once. CDR3 DNA: TGCGCCAGCAGCCATGGGAGGGTCCCCTTGAACACTGAAGCTTTCTTT. Its translation is CASSHGRVPLNTEAFF. The chain uses TRBV5-1 and TRBJ1-1, with unresolved D. The CDR3 is made up of 16 amino acids. Trimming cost V 4 bases and J 0 bases, with 16 bases left between them. Germline V CDR1 and CDR2: SGHRS, YFSETQ.

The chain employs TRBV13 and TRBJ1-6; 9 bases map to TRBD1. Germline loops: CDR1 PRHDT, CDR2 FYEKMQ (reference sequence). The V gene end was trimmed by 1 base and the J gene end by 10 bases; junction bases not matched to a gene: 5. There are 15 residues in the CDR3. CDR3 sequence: CASSLVGQGGSPLHF. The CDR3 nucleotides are TGTGCCAGCAGCTTAGTGGGACAGGGTGGCTCACCCCTCCACTTT. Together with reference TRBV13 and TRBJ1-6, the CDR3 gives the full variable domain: AAGVIQSPRHLIKEKRETATLKCYPIPRHDTVYWYQQGPGQDPQFLISFYEKMQSDKGSIPDRFSAQQFSDYHSELNMSSLELGDSALYFCASSLVGQGGSPLHFGNGTRLTVT.

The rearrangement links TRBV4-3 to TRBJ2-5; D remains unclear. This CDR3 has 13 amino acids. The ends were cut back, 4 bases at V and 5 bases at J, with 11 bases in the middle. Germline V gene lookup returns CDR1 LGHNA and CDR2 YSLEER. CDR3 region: CASSRAAWETQYF. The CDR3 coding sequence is TGCGCCAGCAGCCGCGCCGCCTGGGAGACCCAGTACTTC.

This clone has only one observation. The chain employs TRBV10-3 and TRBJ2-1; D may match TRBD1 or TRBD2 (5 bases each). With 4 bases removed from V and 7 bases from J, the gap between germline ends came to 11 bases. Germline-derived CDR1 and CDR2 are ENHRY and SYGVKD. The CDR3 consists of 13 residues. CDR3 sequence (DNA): TGTGCCATCAGTGCACCGGGGCTAAATGAGCAGTTCTTC. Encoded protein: CAISAPGLNEQFF.

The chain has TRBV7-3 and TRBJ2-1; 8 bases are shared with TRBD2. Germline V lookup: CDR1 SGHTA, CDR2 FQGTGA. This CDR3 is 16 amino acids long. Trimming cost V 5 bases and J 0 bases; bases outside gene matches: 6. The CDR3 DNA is TGTGCCAGCAGCCTAAGCGGGGGAAACTCCTACAATGAGCAGTTCTTC. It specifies CASSLSGGNSYNEQFF.

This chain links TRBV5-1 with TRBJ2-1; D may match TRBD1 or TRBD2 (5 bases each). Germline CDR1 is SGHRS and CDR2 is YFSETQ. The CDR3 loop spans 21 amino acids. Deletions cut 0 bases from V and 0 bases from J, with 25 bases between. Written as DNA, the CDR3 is TGCGCCAGCAGCTTGGGGGGACCCACAGGTAGGGAAATAAGCTCCTACAATGAGCAGTTCTTC. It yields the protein CASSLGGPTGREISSYNEQFF.

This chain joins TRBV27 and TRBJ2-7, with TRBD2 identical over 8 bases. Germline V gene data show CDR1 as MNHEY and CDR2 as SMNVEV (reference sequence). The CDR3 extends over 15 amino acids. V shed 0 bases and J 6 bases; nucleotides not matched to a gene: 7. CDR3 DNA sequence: TGTGCCAGCAGTTTATCCAGCGGGAGATCTCGCGAGCAGTACTTC. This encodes CASSLSSGRSREQYF.